A selection of T cell receptor beta chains follows, all from one sample in a study of T cell repertoires in cytomegalovirus infection. TCRdb re-called the reads through MiXCR, storing one row per CDR3 protein. This sample has fewer than 1,000,000 distinct CDR3 sequences; around 32% occur once, and the top ten carry under 15%. Their target antigens are unknown. Material: cultured CD8+ T cells from PBMCs, obtained from culture after CMV antigen stimulation. The origin of the receptors is a human donor in good health (CMV status not recorded). Some clones in this sample may be carry-over from other donors' samples. Each CDR3 is given with its conserved first and last residue. The D gene is left open where the match is weak. Expanded clones get a size class; other rows say once, few or many, or leave the size out.

clone size	V gene	D gene	J gene	CDR3 DNA	CDR3 protein
.	TRBV9	TRBD2	TRBJ2-3	TGTGCCAGCAGCGTAGAGGGAGGGGACCACACAGATACGCAGTATTTT	CASSVEGGDHTDTQYF
.	TRBV6-1	.	TRBJ1-1	TGTGCCAGCAGTGAATGGACAGTTAATGAAGCTTTCTTT	CASSEWTVNEAFF
.	TRBV12-3/TRBV12-4	TRBD1	TRBJ2-1	TGTGCCAGCAGTGAAAGACGTACAGGGGCTGAGCAGTTCTTC	CASSERRTGAEQFF
.	TRBV27	TRBD2	TRBJ2-5	TGTGCCAGCAGTCCCGGGGGGACTAGCGGCCAAGAGACCCAGTACTTC	CASSPGGTSGQETQYF
.	TRBV20-1	.	TRBJ2-2	TGCAGTGCCCACGATGACGGGGAGCTGTTTTTT	CSAHDDGELFF
few	TRBV14	.	TRBJ2-3	TGTGCCAGCAGCCAAGGGGGGGCTTACTACACAGATACGCAGTATTTT	CASSQGGAYYTDTQYF
many	TRBV12-3/TRBV12-4	.	TRBJ1-5	TGTGCCAGCAGTTTAGGTCAGCCCCAGCATTTT	CASSLGQPQHF
once	TRBV7-3	TRBD1	TRBJ1-5	TGTGCCAGCAGCTTAAAGGGGGCTAGAGGGAGCAATCAGCCCCGGCATTTT	CASSLKGARGSNQPRHF
.	TRBV6-2/TRBV6-3	.	TRBJ2-1	TGTGCCAGCAGTTACAACCCAGCCGTGGGGGGAAGCTCCTACAATGAGCAGTTCTTC	CASSYNPAVGGSSYNEQFF
once	TRBV5-4	.	TRBJ2-1	TGTGCCAGCAGCTGGAGGCTTGACTACAATGAGCAGTTCTTC	CASSWRLDYNEQFF
.	TRBV12-3/TRBV12-4	.	TRBJ2-1	TGTGCCAGCAGCCCGGGACTCATGTCCTCCTACGAGCAGTTCTTC	CASSPGLMSSYEQFF
.	TRBV19	.	TRBJ2-1	TGTGCCAGTAGTCCTATCAGTGGCAATGAGCAGTTCTTC	CASSPISGNEQFF
.	TRBV6-2/TRBV6-3	TRBD2	TRBJ2-5	TGTGCCAGCAGTTTTGAGACTAGCGAACAAGAGACCCAGTACTTC	CASSFETSEQETQYF
few	TRBV4-1	TRBD1	TRBJ1-2	TGCGCCAGTACAGGGGAAGGAAATGGCTACACCTTC	CASTGEGNGYTF
many	TRBV27	TRBD1	TRBJ1-1	TGTGCCAGCAGTATTTACATCAGGGGGCGCCGGGACACTGAAGCTTTCTTT	CASSIYIRGRRDTEAFF
few	TRBV7-9	.	TRBJ2-3	TGTGCCAGCAGCCACGGTCCGGCTAGCCCCACAGATACGCAGTATTTT	CASSHGPASPTDTQYF
.	TRBV7-4	.	TRBJ1-5	TGTGCCAGCAGCTGGGGAACGGACAGCATTAGCAATCAGCCCCAGCATTTT	CASSWGTDSISNQPQHF
many	TRBV12-3/TRBV12-4	.	TRBJ2-2	TGTGCCAGCAGAGCGCCGAACACCGGGGAGCTGTTTTTT	CASRAPNTGELFF
once	TRBV6-1	.	TRBJ1-5	TGTGCCAGCCAGGGCGGGGTAGGCAATCAGCCCCAGCATTTT	CASQGGVGNQPQHF
few	TRBV11-2	.	TRBJ2-7	TGTGCCAGCAGCCTACAGACAGACCTCGAGCAGTACTTC	CASSLQTDLEQYF
few	TRBV18	TRBD2	TRBJ2-1	TGTGCCAGCTCACCACCCGGGACTAGCGGATACAATGAGCAGTTCTTC	CASSPPGTSGYNEQFF
many	TRBV7-9	.	TRBJ1-2	TGTGCCAGCAGCTTAGAGGGGTGGGGCTACACCTTC	CASSLEGWGYTF
few	TRBV12-3/TRBV12-4	.	TRBJ1-1	TGTGCCAGCAGTTTCTGGCCTCCAGGGACTGAAGCTTTCTTT	CASSFWPPGTEAFF
few	TRBV7-9	TRBD1	TRBJ1-3	TGTGCCAGCAGCCCCCGGACAGGGGGAACCTCTGGAAACACCATATATTTT	CASSPRTGGTSGNTIYF